What follows are 17 T cell receptor beta chains derived from one specimen sequenced in a study of cytomegalovirus exposure and HLA in healthy donors (dated by TCRdb to the late 2010s). Libraries were constructed by the immunoSEQ multiplex PCR assay. TCRdb's version of the immuneACCESS table is confined to in-frame rearrangements and falls short of the full clone set. An unresolved V gene accounts for under half of the shortfall where checked; the remainder is of unknown origin. This sample gives a few hundred thousand clones in total; 85% to 90% of them show up just once. The ten largest clones capture 0.3% to 0.4% of the sample. Sequenced material: PBMCs. The receptor set was obtained from a woman under 30 in good health and CMV-seronegative.

The chain carries TRBV29-1 and TRBJ2-2; TRBD2 agrees at 8 bases. V lost 5 bases and J lost 4; bases outside the gene matches: 6. The CDR3 runs 14 residues. Looked up from germline, CDR1 is SQVTM and CDR2 is ANQGSEA. The CDR3, as DNA: TGCAGCGTTCGGGGGGGCTATAGCACCGGGGAGCTGTTTTTT. Protein sequence: CSVRGGYSTGELFF.

J is TRBJ1-1 and V is TRBV5-4, with D hard to call. This CDR3 is built from 12 residues. Per the germline V gene, CDR1 is SGHNT and CDR2 is YYREEE (reference sequence). Trimming shortened V by 4 bases and J by 11 bases, and 15 bases separated the two germline ends. DNA of the CDR3: TGTGCCAGCAGCCCGGGAACCAGGACGGCTTTCTTT. Its protein product is CASSPGTRTAFF.

This chain uses TRBV7-3 with TRBJ2-7; 9 nucleotides match TRBD1. This CDR3 has 15 residues. CDR1 and CDR2 (germline): SGHTA, FQGTGA. Trimming took 5 bases from V and 4 from J; bases not matched to a gene: 9. CDR3 bases: TGTGCCAGCAGCCGCCAAAGCGGACAGGGGTACGAGCAGTACTTC. Amino acid sequence: CASSRQSGQGYEQYF. Supplemented by reference TRBV7-3 and TRBJ2-7, the full variable domain reads GAGVSQTPSNKVTEKGKYVELRCDPISGHTALYWYRQSLGQGPEFLIYFQGTGAADDSGLPNDRFFAVRPEGSVSTLKIQRTERGDSAVYLCASSRQSGQGYEQYFGPGTRLTVT.

The chain combines TRBV7-8 with TRBJ2-2, with D possibly being TRBD1 (5 bases). Germline V lookup: CDR1 SGHVS, CDR2 FQNEAQ. V gave up 2 bases and J gave up 2 bases, with 6 bases separating them. The CDR3 covers 14 residues. CDR3 sequence (DNA): TGTGCCAGCAGCTTACAGGGAAACACCGGGGAGCTGTTTTTT. It yields the protein CASSLQGNTGELFF.

J is TRBJ2-7 and V is TRBV19; a possible D gene is TRBD2 (5 bases). Trimming took off 8 bases at V and 2 bases at J, with 10 bases between the two ends. Germline V gives CDR1 LNHDA, CDR2 SQIVND (reference sequence). There are 12 residues in the CDR3. The CDR3 spells CASEGPAYEQYF. The CDR3 nucleotides read TGTGCCAGTGAGGGCCCTGCCTACGAGCAGTACTTC. Combining the CDR3 with reference TRBV19 and TRBJ2-7 gives the whole variable domain DGGITQSPKYLFRKEGQNVTLSCEQNLNHDAMYWYRQDPGQGLRLIYYSQIVNDFQKGDIAEGYSVSREKKESFPLTVTSAQKNPTAFYLCASEGPAYEQYFGPGTRLTVT.

The rearrangement joins TRBV27 to TRBJ2-5; 8 nucleotides match TRBD2. Trimming took 5 bases from V and 2 from J; bases not matched to a gene: 10. This CDR3 has 16 residues. CDR1 is MNHEY, CDR2 SMNVEV, per germline (reference sequence). The chain's CDR3 is CASSKNLAGRQETQYF. Written as DNA, the CDR3 is TGTGCCAGCAGTAAGAATTTAGCGGGGAGACAAGAGACCCAGTACTTC.

This chain uses TRBV27 with TRBJ2-3; 10 nucleotides line up with TRBD2. There are 16 residues in the CDR3. The germline V gene encodes CDR1 MNHEY and CDR2 SMNVEV (reference sequence). V trimming: 1 base; J trimming: 1 base; junction bases outside the gene matches: 2. The CDR3 bases are TGTGCCAGCAGTTTATTCACTAGCGGGGGCACAGATACGCAGTATTTT. Its protein is CASSLFTSGGTDTQYF.

This clone was recorded once. This chain uses TRBV27 with TRBJ1-1; possibly TRBD1 for D (6 bases). V was shortened by 6 bases and J by 4 bases, with 18 bases between the two germline ends. The CDR3 is 15 residues long. CDR1 is MNHEY and CDR2 is SMNVEV in the germline V gene (reference sequence). The CDR3: CASSFLRGQATEAFF. The CDR3 DNA is TGTGCCAGCAGCTTCTTACGGGGACAAGCCACTGAAGCTTTCTTT.

The genes are TRBV29-1 and TRBJ1-5, with TRBD1 matching over 10 bases. Germline assignment: CDR1 SQVTM and CDR2 ANQGSEA. V lost 7 bases and J lost 3; bases outside the gene matches: 3. The CDR3 length is 13 residues. CDR3 in amino acids: CSAGQGNNQPQHF. Here the CDR3 DNA reads TGCAGCGCGGGACAGGGGAACAATCAGCCCCAGCATTTT.

The J gene is TRBJ2-5, the V gene TRBV9; TRBD2 agrees at 9 bases. CDR3 size: 15 residues. Trimming cost V 1 base and J 3 bases; bases outside gene matches: 4. Looked up from germline, CDR1 is SGDLS and CDR2 is YYNGEE. The CDR3 DNA reads as TGTGCCAGCAGCGTATCACCTAGCGGGGAAGAGACCCAGTACTTC. Protein product: CASSVSPSGEETQYF.

The rearrangement links TRBV29-1 to TRBJ1-1, with D unresolved. Germline CDR1 is SQVTM and CDR2 is ANQGSEA. This CDR3 contains 14 residues. Trimming removed 5 bases from V and 4 bases from J, with 17 bases in between. CDR3 sequence: CSVFGREESTEAFF. CDR3 bases: TGCAGCGTTTTCGGGAGGGAGGAGAGCACTGAAGCTTTCTTT.

The J gene is TRBJ1-5, the V gene TRBV19; 7 bases agree with TRBD1. CDR3 size: 15 residues. J was trimmed by 1 base and V by 6 bases; bases with no gene match: 6. Germline V gene lookup returns CDR1 LNHDA and CDR2 SQIVND (reference sequence). As DNA, the CDR3 is TGTGCCAGTAGGCTACAGGGGATGAGCAATCAGCCCCAGCATTTT. Translating it yields CASRLQGMSNQPQHF.

The chain employs TRBV5-6 and TRBJ1-2, with 10 nucleotides matching TRBD1. The CDR3 loop spans 17 amino acids. With 2 bases clipped from V and 4 bases from J, the junction kept 11 bases outside the gene matches. Germline V gene data show CDR1 as SGHDT and CDR2 as YYEEEE. The CDR3 region has the DNA TGTGCCAGCAGCTTACCCGGGACAGGGGATCTCGCCTATGGCTACACCTTC. Translated, it gives CASSLPGTGDLAYGYTF.

V gene TRBV6-1 combines with J gene TRBJ1-2, with 8 bases lining up with TRBD1. This CDR3 has 14 amino acids. V was clipped by 3 bases and J by 4 bases; unmatched bases: 4. Germline CDR1 reads MNHNS; CDR2 reads SASEGT. The CDR3 DNA reads as TGTGCCAGCAGTGACGGACAGGGCACCTATGGCTACACCTTC. This codes for CASSDGQGTYGYTF.

The rearrangement joins TRBV11-2 to TRBJ2-7, with D perhaps TRBD1 (5 bases). The germline V gene encodes CDR1 SGHAT and CDR2 FQNNGV. Trimming removed 1 base at V and 1 base at J, with 8 bases between. The length of the CDR3 is 14 residues. Here the CDR3 DNA reads TGTGCCAGCAGCTTAGTTGGGGCGTCCTACGAGCAGTACTTC. Residues: CASSLVGASYEQYF.

This clone has a single count. This chain uses TRBV7-8 with TRBJ1-4; weak D call: TRBD1 (5 bases). Deletions cut 0 bases from V and 0 bases from J, with 8 bases between. The CDR3 has 16 amino acids. CDR1 and CDR2 (germline): SGHVS, FQNEAQ. The CDR3: CASSLARDSTNEKLFF. The CDR3 nucleotides are TGTGCCAGCAGCTTAGCGCGGGACTCAACTAATGAAAAACTGTTTTTT.

J is TRBJ2-5 and V is TRBV11-1, with a weak D call TRBD1 (5 bases). CDR3 length equals 15 residues. Germline CDR1 SGHAT, CDR2 FQDESV (reference sequence). V lost 2 bases, J lost 5 bases, and 15 bases lay in between. Here the CDR3 DNA reads TGTGCCAGCAGCTTAACCAGGGTCGAAGCTGAGACCCAGTACTTC. Protein product: CASSLTRVEAETQYF.